A selection of T cell receptor beta chains follows, all from one sample in a study of T cell responses to AZD1222 COVID-19 vaccine. Produced via immunoSEQ multiplex PCR; TCRdb's table is partial and in-frame only. The repertoire has some 140,000 clones, 75% to 95% of them found once; the top ten carry roughly 2%. Sequenced material: peripheral blood, taken 28 days after the second AZD1222 dose. All receptors come from an adult who received the AZD1222 COVID-19 vaccine. Both conserved end residues are part of each CDR3. The order of the fields is D gene, J gene, clone size, V gene, CDR3 DNA, CDR3 protein. A D gene is named only where the DNA matches it firmly. The size field is filled for only some rows; it gives once, few, many or a size class.

D: TRBD2
J: TRBJ2-1
size: .
V: TRBV5-1
DNA: TGCGCCAGTACCGGGACTAGCGGGAAAAATGAGCAGTTCTTC
CDR3: CASTGTSGKNEQFF

D: .
J: TRBJ2-2
size: .
V: TRBV12-3/TRBV12-4
DNA: TGTGCCAGCAGTGACACCACCGGGGAGCTGTTTTTT
CDR3: CASSDTTGELFF

D: .
J: TRBJ1-2
size: few
V: TRBV12-3/TRBV12-4
DNA: TGTGCCAGCAGTTTTATCGGGGGTGGCTACACCTTC
CDR3: CASSFIGGGYTF

D: .
J: TRBJ2-2
size: .
V: TRBV5-8
DNA: TGTGCCAGCAGCTTGGATTTTAGACTCCCACCCGGGGAGCTGTTTTTT
CDR3: CASSLDFRLPPGELFF

D: .
J: TRBJ2-1
size: .
V: TRBV3-1/TRBV3-2
DNA: TGTGCCAGCAGCCGTCTGGTCGGGTCCTACAATGAGCAGTTCTTC
CDR3: CASSRLVGSYNEQFF

D: .
J: TRBJ2-5
size: .
V: TRBV3-1/TRBV3-2
DNA: TGTGCCAGCAGACACGGACCGACGCGGACCCAGTACTTC
CDR3: CASRHGPTRTQYF

D: .
J: TRBJ1-1
size: .
V: TRBV11-3
DNA: TGTGCCAGCAGCTTAGAACAGGACACTGAAGCTTTCTTT
CDR3: CASSLEQDTEAFF

D: .
J: TRBJ1-1
size: once
V: TRBV5-8
DNA: TGTGCCAGCAGCCTTCTTCCGAGCATGAACACTGAAGCTTTCTTT
CDR3: CASSLLPSMNTEAFF

D: .
J: TRBJ2-7
size: .
V: TRBV18
DNA: TGTGCCAGCTCACCACCGGGGGGGCTCTACGAGCAGTACTTC
CDR3: CASSPPGGLYEQYF

D: .
J: TRBJ2-5
size: few
V: TRBV14
DNA: TGTGCCAGCAGCCAACGGTGGGAGACCCAGTACTTC
CDR3: CASSQRWETQYF

D: .
J: TRBJ1-1
size: .
V: TRBV19
DNA: TGTGCCAGTAGTATCGGTCGATTTGCTGAAGCTTTCTTT
CDR3: CASSIGRFAEAFF

D: .
J: TRBJ1-5
size: .
V: TRBV7-8
DNA: TGTGCCAGCAGCTCCCGACGGAGTAATAGCAATCAGCCCCAGCATTTT
CDR3: CASSSRRSNSNQPQHF

D: .
J: TRBJ1-1
size: once
V: TRBV11-3
DNA: TGTGCCAGCAGCAAGAGCTTCGAATTCACTGAAGCTTTCTTT
CDR3: CASSKSFEFTEAFF

D: .
J: TRBJ1-5
size: .
V: TRBV12-3/TRBV12-4
DNA: TGTGCCAGCAGTTCCTGGCGGGGTCAGCCCCAGCATTTT
CDR3: CASSSWRGQPQHF

D: .
J: TRBJ1-3
size: .
V: TRBV2
DNA: TGTGCCAGCAGTTTGGTTGGAAACACCATATATTTT
CDR3: CASSLVGNTIYF

D: TRBD1
J: TRBJ1-4
size: once
V: TRBV11-3
DNA: TGTGCCAGCAGCCCCTACCGGGACAGGGGGCAGAATGAAAAACTGTTTTTT
CDR3: CASSPYRDRGQNEKLFF

D: TRBD1
J: TRBJ2-7
size: .
V: TRBV10-1
DNA: TGCGCCATCGGGACAGGGAGTGTCTACGAGCAGTACTTC
CDR3: CAIGTGSVYEQYF

D: TRBD1
J: TRBJ1-5
size: .
V: TRBV28
DNA: TGTGCCAGCAGTTTGGAAGGGGGCGGTCAGCCCCAGCATTTT
CDR3: CASSLEGGGQPQHF

D: .
J: TRBJ1-6
size: .
V: TRBV10-3
DNA: TGTGCCATCAGTGAGGCAATTGCCGGGCCCGAGAATTGGACCCTCCACTTT
CDR3: CAISEAIAGPENWTLHF

D: TRBD1
J: TRBJ2-2
size: few
V: TRBV9
DNA: TGTGCCAGCAGCGCTCGACAGGGAACCGGGGAGCTGTTTTTT
CDR3: CASSARQGTGELFF

D: .
J: TRBJ1-3
size: few
V: TRBV29-1
DNA: TGCAGCGTTGAACACGGAGGGGGGGTTGGAAACACCATATATTTT
CDR3: CSVEHGGGVGNTIYF

D: .
J: TRBJ1-1
size: .
V: TRBV18
DNA: TGTGCCAGCTCGTCCACTTGGGAGGGGAACACTGAAGCTTTCTTT
CDR3: CASSSTWEGNTEAFF

D: .
J: TRBJ1-2
size: once
V: TRBV5-1
DNA: TGCGCCAGCAGGTCAGCGCTAGCTAACTATGGCTACACCTTC
CDR3: CASRSALANYGYTF